Listed here are 5 T cell receptor beta chains from one sample, sequenced in a study of cytomegalovirus exposure and HLA in healthy donors. With 60 Vbeta and 13 Jbeta primers, the PCR was carried out. The table came from immunoSEQ multiplex PCR; TCRdb's copy has only in-frame clones and leaves some out. The repertoire holds more than 200,000 clones, with over 75% as singletons. The sequenced sample consisted of PBMCs. The receptors derive from a male donor in good health and CMV-seronegative.

Turning to this clone: This likely comes from a read error, as the CDR3 has no conserved phenylalanine or tryptophan at its end. The chain joins TRBV5-1 to TRBJ1-1; D possibly corresponds to TRBD1 (6 bases). Germline assignment: CDR1 SGHRS and CDR2 YFSETQ. With 4 bases removed from V and 0 bases from J, the gap between germline ends came to 13 bases. The CDR3 covers 15 residues. CDR3 amino acids: CASSRTDSMNTEAFL. The DNA of the CDR3 is TGCGCCAGCAGCAGGACAGACTCCATGAACACTGAAGCTTTCCTT.

The V and J genes are TRBV5-1 and TRBJ1-4; possibly TRBD1 for D (5 bases). This CDR3 comprises 15 residues. Germline CDR1 and CDR2: SGHRS and YFSETQ. The V end lost 0 bases, the J end lost 6 bases, and 12 bases lay between the germline ends. CDR3 coding DNA: TGCGCCAGCAGCTTGGATTCGGGGGACGATGAAAAACTGTTTTTT. Its protein is CASSLDSGDDEKLFF.

The chain has TRBV5-5 and TRBJ2-5; D perhaps matches TRBD1 (6 bases). CDR3 size: 14 residues. V was shortened by 4 bases and J by 2 bases, with 12 bases between the two germline ends. Germline CDR1 reads SGHKS; CDR2 reads YYEKEE (reference sequence). The CDR3 region has the DNA TGTGCCAGCAGCCCTCGGGACATTCAAGAGACCCAGTACTTC. Encoded protein: CASSPRDIQETQYF.

The chain has TRBV19 and TRBJ2-7; TRBD1 is a possible D gene (6 bases). Looked up from germline, CDR1 is LNHDA and CDR2 is SQIVND (reference sequence). The CDR3 runs to 14 residues. Trimming left V 0 bases short and J 6 bases short, with 12 bases between. The CDR3 spells CASSIDPTGFEQYF. The CDR3 nucleotides read TGTGCCAGTAGTATAGACCCAACAGGGTTCGAGCAGTACTTC.

The table lists this clone with a few counts. This chain uses TRBV4-3 with TRBJ1-6; 9 bases fit TRBD1. The CDR3 extends over 15 amino acids. Germline lookup yields CDR1 LGHNA and CDR2 YSLEER. After removal of 2 bases from V and 10 bases from J, the junction contained 6 bases not matched to a gene. DNA of the CDR3: TGCGCCAGCAGCCAACACGGACAGGGGAGCTCACCCCTCCACTTT. Its protein is CASSQHGQGSSPLHF.